This T cell receptor beta chain was recorded in a study of identical twins. Trimming left V 3 bases short and J 0 bases short, with 5 bases between. Looked up from germline, CDR1 is SNHLY and CDR2 is FYNNEI. This CDR3 is built from 13 residues. In TCRdb, the 5' RACE reads were re-called with MiXCR into one record per CDR3 protein. The repertoire consists of some 320,000 distinct CDR3 sequences, with roughly an eighth occurring once and the leading ten covering 7.2%. These records were also assigned to another study, of yellow fever vaccine responses in identical twins.

The specimen sequenced was CD8+ T cells sorted from blood. This chain joins TRBV2 and TRBJ1-1; D not certain. The source is a young woman in good health. The CDR3 DNA is TGTGCCAGCAGTGAGCCCCTGAACACTGAAGCTTTCTTT. It is translated as CASSEPLNTEAFF.